Each of the 25 T cell receptor beta chains below was sequenced from the same sample in a study of cytomegalovirus exposure and HLA in healthy donors. With 60 Vbeta and 13 Jbeta primers, the PCR was carried out. Assay: immunoSEQ multiplex PCR; the TCRdb copy retains only in-frame clones and omits some. The sample gives over 200,000 clones, around 85% of which show up once; 1% to 1.5% is in the top ten. The sample consisted of PBMCs. The receptors stem from a human donor in good health.

There are a few counts of this clone. The chain has TRBV7-3 and TRBJ2-1; no clear D. Trimming pared 1 base from V and 0 bases from J, leaving 10 bases between. The CDR3 contains 16 residues. Germline CDR1 and CDR2: SGHTA and FQGTGA. CDR3 region: CASSLSRGDSYNEQFF. The DNA for the CDR3 is TGTGCCAGCAGCTTAAGCCGCGGTGACTCCTACAATGAGCAGTTCTTC.

The rearrangement links TRBV13 to TRBJ2-7, with 10 bases that match TRBD1. Germline V CDR1 and CDR2: PRHDT, FYEKMQ (reference sequence). J gave up 5 bases and V 6 bases, and 7 bases lay outside the gene matches. This CDR3 comprises 14 residues. DNA for the CDR3: TGTGCCAGCAGTCCAGAGACAGGGGGCCACGAGCAGTACTTC. Translated: CASSPETGGHEQYF.

The V gene is TRBV5-5, the J gene TRBJ1-5; D gene ambiguous. The germline CDR1 and CDR2 sequences are SGHKS and YYEKEE (reference sequence). The V end lost 1 base, the J end lost 4 bases, and 6 bases lay between the germline ends. The CDR3 spans 13 residues. CDR3 DNA: TGTGCCAGCAGCTTGTCACAGAATCAGCCCCAGCATTTT. Protein sequence: CASSLSQNQPQHF. Using reference TRBV5-5 and TRBJ1-5 for the parts outside the CDR3, the full variable domain is DAGVTQSPTHLIKTRGQQVTLRCSPISGHKSVSWYQQVLGQGPQFIFQYYEKEERGRGNFPDRFSARQFPNYSSELNVNALLLGDSALYLCASSLSQNQPQHFGDGTRLSIL.

The chain has TRBV19 and TRBJ2-1; 12 bases are a match to TRBD2. This CDR3 has 17 amino acids. Germline CDR1 and CDR2: LNHDA and SQIVND (reference sequence). The V and J ends lost 3 bases and 6 bases, in that order; junction bases with no gene match: 9. The CDR3 DNA is TGTGCCAGTAGTATTCGACTAGCGGGAGAGATGAGCAATGAGCAGTTCTTC. Amino acids: CASSIRLAGEMSNEQFF.

V usage is TRBV2 and J usage is TRBJ2-3, with 8 nucleotides matching TRBD1. J was trimmed by 2 bases and V by 4 bases; bases with no gene match: 5. The CDR3 is 15 amino acids. Germline loops: CDR1 SNHLY, CDR2 FYNNEI. The chain's CDR3 is CASSVGQVPTDTQYF. The CDR3 DNA reads TGTGCCAGCAGTGTGGGACAGGTACCCACAGATACGCAGTATTTT.

The chain recombines TRBV2 with TRBJ2-3, with D unresolved. CDR1 is SNHLY, CDR2 FYNNEI, per germline. This CDR3 spans 11 amino acids. V dropped 8 bases and J dropped 6 bases, with 9 bases sitting between them. The CDR3 loop is CASGQRDTQYF. CDR3 nucleotide sequence: TGTGCCAGCGGCCAACGCGATACGCAGTATTTT. The entire variable domain, with the rest obtained from reference TRBV2 and TRBJ2-3, is as follows: EPEVTQTPSHQVTQMGQEVILRCVPISNHLYFYWYRQILGQKVEFLVSFYNNEISEKSEIFDDQFSVERPDGSNFTLKIRSTKLEDSAMYFCASGQRDTQYFGPGTRLTVL.

This chain links TRBV10-2 with TRBJ2-1; tentatively, D is TRBD2 (6 bases). Germline CDR1 is WSHSY and CDR2 is SAAADI. The CDR3 contains 13 residues. The germline V and J ends were trimmed by 6 bases and 7 bases, with 13 bases remaining between them. CDR3 amino acids: CASRGLARNEQFF. In DNA, the CDR3 is TGCGCCAGCAGGGGTCTAGCGAGGAATGAGCAGTTCTTC.

The rearrangement links TRBV2 to TRBJ2-7, with D perhaps TRBD2 (6 bases). The length of the CDR3 is 15 residues. Trimming took 7 bases from V and 0 from J, leaving 16 bases between them. Germline V gives CDR1 SNHLY, CDR2 FYNNEI. CDR3 nucleotide sequence: TGTGCCAGCAAGGGTTCAGGGAGGCTCTCCTACGAGCAGTACTTC. This codes for CASKGSGRLSYEQYF.

This clone was observed once. The chain recombines TRBV2 with TRBJ1-4; TRBD1 matches 11 bases. The V gene end was trimmed by 6 bases and the J gene end by 6 bases; junction bases not matched to a gene: 3. The germline V gene encodes CDR1 SNHLY and CDR2 FYNNEI. CDR3 size: 14 residues. The CDR3 region is CASRPGQGDEKLFF. In DNA form, the CDR3 reads TGTGCCAGCAGGCCGGGACAGGGGGATGAAAAACTGTTTTTT.

The genes are TRBV5-1 and TRBJ1-4; D gene uncertain. Trimming cost V 5 bases and J 0 bases, with 8 bases left between them. The CDR3 totals 14 residues. Looked up from germline, CDR1 is SGHRS and CDR2 is YFSETQ. CDR3 nucleotide sequence: TGCGCCAGCAGTGCACAAGCAACTAATGAAAAACTGTTTTTT. Translation gives CASSAQATNEKLFF.

This chain connects TRBV2 to TRBJ1-2, with 8 bases that match TRBD1. Germline trimming cut 4 bases from V and 7 bases from J; bases unmatched to any gene: 2. The CDR3 has 12 residues. Germline V gene data show CDR1 as SNHLY and CDR2 as FYNNEI. The CDR3 is CASSGDRGGYTF. In DNA, the CDR3 is TGTGCCAGCAGTGGCGACAGGGGTGGCTACACCTTC.

J is TRBJ1-5 and V is TRBV19, with D maybe TRBD1 (5 bases). The CDR3 covers 13 residues. Trimming cost V 7 bases and J 5 bases, with 12 bases left between them. Looked up from germline, CDR1 is LNHDA and CDR2 is SQIVND (reference sequence). The CDR3 DNA reads as TGTGCCAGTATGGGGCCCCCGGATCAGCCCCAGCATTTT. Translation: CASMGPPDQPQHF. Full variable domain (rest looked up from reference TRBV19 and TRBJ1-5): DGGITQSPKYLFRKEGQNVTLSCEQNLNHDAMYWYRQDPGQGLRLIYYSQIVNDFQKGDIAEGYSVSREKKESFPLTVTSAQKNPTAFYLCASMGPPDQPQHFGDGTRLSIL.

This clone was detected once. Sequence at one end of the junction differs from germline and may be a read error. This chain links TRBV28 with TRBJ2-1; 7 bases are a match to TRBD2. Per the germline V gene, CDR1 is MDHEN and CDR2 is SYDVKM. The CDR3 contains 16 residues. The CDR3 bases are TGTGCCAACAGTTCTCTAGCGGAGATCTCCTACAATGAGCAGTTCTTC. This sequence encodes CANSSLAEISYNEQFF.

The rearrangement joins TRBV19 to TRBJ2-7; TRBD1 matches at 7 bases. CDR1 is LNHDA and CDR2 is SQIVND in the germline V gene (reference sequence). With V trimmed by 3 bases and J by 2 bases, 10 bases remained unmatched. The CDR3 loop spans 16 amino acids. CDR3 residues: CASSISVTGLTYEQYF. CDR3 DNA: TGTGCCAGTAGTATTAGCGTGACAGGGCTAACCTACGAGCAGTACTTC.

V is TRBV18 and J is TRBJ1-2, with 10 positions matching TRBD1. The CDR3 length is 13 residues. Trimming removed 6 bases from V and 7 bases from J; junction bases left unmatched: 5. Germline V lookup: CDR1 KGHSH, CDR2 LQKENI. DNA for the CDR3: TGTGCCAGCTCGGGACAGGGGATTGGTGGCTACACCTTC. This gives the protein CASSGQGIGGYTF.

The genes are TRBV18 and TRBJ1-2; 12 bases are shared with TRBD1. J lost 5 bases, V lost 0 bases, and 7 bases had no gene match. CDR1 and CDR2 (germline): KGHSH, LQKENI. This CDR3 contains 17 residues. CDR3 in amino acids: CASSPPGTGGAGYGYTF. CDR3 coding DNA: TGTGCCAGCTCACCACCCGGGACAGGGGGCGCGGGTTATGGCTACACCTTC. The full variable domain, rest sourced from reference TRBV18 and TRBJ1-2, is NAGVMQNPRHLVRRRGQEARLRCSPMKGHSHVYWYRQLPEEGLKFMVYLQKENIIDESGMPKERFSAEFPKEGPSILRIQQVVRGDSAAYFCASSPPGTGGAGYGYTFGSGTRLTVV.

The chain couples TRBV5-1 to TRBJ2-5, with 7 bases matching TRBD1. Near its end, the DNA agrees better with TRBJ2-7, so the J call may be wrong. Per germline, CDR1 SGHRS and CDR2 YFSETQ. The CDR3 runs 13 residues. The CDR3 DNA reads as TGCGCCAGCAGCTGGGACAGCTATTACGAGCAGTACTTC. Its translation: CASSWDSYYEQYF.

The chain links TRBV4-1 to TRBJ2-7, with 11 bases identical to TRBD1. The V gene end was trimmed by 0 bases and the J gene end by 0 bases; junction bases not matched to a gene: 1. The CDR3 has 16 amino acids. CDR1 and CDR2 from the germline V gene are MGHRA and YSYEKL. This CDR3 reads CASSQEGTGGSYEQYF. CDR3 coding DNA: TGCGCCAGCAGCCAAGAAGGGACAGGGGGCTCCTACGAGCAGTACTTC.

The CDR3 region has the DNA TGTGCCAGCAGCTCCCGGACTGGACGCTCCTACAATGAGCAGTTCTTC. Its translation is CASSSRTGRSYNEQFF. The chain carries TRBV7-2 and TRBJ2-1, with D perhaps matching TRBD2 (5 bases). This CDR3 contains 16 residues. Germline-derived CDR1 and CDR2 are SGHTA and FQGNSA. V lost 4 bases and J 0 bases, leaving 13 bases between the germline ends.

V gene TRBV11-3 combines with J gene TRBJ1-1; D not certain. CDR1 is SGHNT and CDR2 is YENEEA in the germline V gene. Trimming stripped 3 bases from V and 7 bases from J, with 9 bases between. CDR3 length: 12 amino acids. The CDR3 nucleotides are TGTGCCAGCAGCTTTGGGCTTGGTGAAGCTTTCTTT. Its protein is CASSFGLGEAFF.

The gene calls are TRBV2 and TRBJ2-1, with D possibly TRBD1 on 5 matching bases. CDR1 is SNHLY and CDR2 is FYNNEI in the germline V gene. This CDR3 has 14 amino acids. The V and J ends lost 3 bases and 0 bases respectively, with 6 bases between them. CDR3 in amino acids: CASSDRDSYNEQFF. The CDR3 DNA follows: TGTGCCAGCAGTGACAGGGACTCCTACAATGAGCAGTTCTTC.

The chain is built from TRBV14 and TRBJ2-7; 15 bases fit TRBD2. Germline loops: CDR1 SGHDN, CDR2 FVKESK. V was pared by 3 bases and J by 4 bases, with 10 bases of the junction left unmatched. The CDR3 is 18 amino acids. The CDR3 spells CASSHSRTSGRAPYEQYF. The CDR3 DNA follows: TGTGCCAGCAGCCATTCCCGGACTAGCGGGAGGGCCCCGTACGAGCAGTACTTC. Full variable domain (outside the CDR3, taken from reference TRBV14 and TRBJ2-7): EAGVTQFPSHSVIEKGQTVTLRCDPISGHDNLYWYRRVMGKEIKFLLHFVKESKQDESGMPNNRFLAERTGGTYSTLKVQPAELEDSGVYFCASSHSRTSGRAPYEQYFGPGTRLTVT.

This rearrangement joins TRBV7-3 to TRBJ2-3, with 9 bases lining up with TRBD2. Losses at the gene ends were 9 bases for V and 2 bases for J; bases not matched to a gene: 9. The CDR3 covers 15 residues. The V gene's germline CDR1 is SGHTA and CDR2 FQGTGA. The CDR3 nucleotides are TGTGCCAGTACCGAAGCGGGAGGACCCACAGATACGCAGTATTTT. Translation gives CASTEAGGPTDTQYF.

The J gene is TRBJ2-7, the V gene TRBV4-1; 14 nucleotides align to TRBD2. CDR3 length: 16 amino acids. Germline-derived CDR1 and CDR2 are MGHRA and YSYEKL. Losses at the gene ends were 3 bases for V and 6 bases for J; bases not matched to a gene: 7. The CDR3 DNA reads as TGCGCCAGCAGCCACCCGGGACTAGCGGGAGTTGGCGAGCAGTACTTC. Protein: CASSHPGLAGVGEQYF.

The chain employs TRBV5-1 and TRBJ2-1, with D possibly matching TRBD2 (6 bases). The CDR3 is 15 amino acids. V lost 6 bases, J lost 2 bases, and 15 bases lay in between. In germline, CDR1 is SGHRS, CDR2 YFSETQ. The CDR3 region is CASTPTGEAYNEQFF. For the CDR3, the DNA is TGCGCCAGCACGCCGACGGGAGAAGCCTACAATGAGCAGTTCTTC.